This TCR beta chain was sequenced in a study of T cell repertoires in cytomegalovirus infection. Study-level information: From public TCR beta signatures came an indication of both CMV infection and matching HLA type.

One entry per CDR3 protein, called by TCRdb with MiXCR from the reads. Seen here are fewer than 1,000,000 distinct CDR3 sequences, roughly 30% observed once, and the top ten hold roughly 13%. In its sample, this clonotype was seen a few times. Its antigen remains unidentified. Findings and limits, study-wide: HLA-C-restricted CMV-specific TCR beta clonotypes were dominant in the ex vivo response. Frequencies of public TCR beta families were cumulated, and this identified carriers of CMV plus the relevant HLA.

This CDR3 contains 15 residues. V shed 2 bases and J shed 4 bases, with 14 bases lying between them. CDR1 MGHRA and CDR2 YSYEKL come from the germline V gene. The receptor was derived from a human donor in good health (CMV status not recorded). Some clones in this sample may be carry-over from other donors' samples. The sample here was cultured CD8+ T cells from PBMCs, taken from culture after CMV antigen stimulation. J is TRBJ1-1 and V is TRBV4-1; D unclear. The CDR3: CASSQTTGSSTEAFF. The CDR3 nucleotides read TGCGCCAGCAGCCAAACAACTGGCTCGAGCACTGAAGCTTTCTTT.